This T cell receptor (beta chain) was profiled in a study of T-cell reconstitution after alpha-beta-depleted transplantation in children. CDR1 SGHTA and CDR2 FQGNSA come from the germline V gene. Trimming cost V 5 bases and J 2 bases, with 15 bases left between them. The CDR3 has 16 residues. Unique molecular identifiers were built into the TCRbeta library. TCRdb re-analysed the PCR reads in MiXCR, keeping a single row per CDR3 protein. The sample lists roughly 500,000 distinct CDR3 sequences, 30% to 35% occurring once. The receptor's source is a human donor who donated a stem cell graft to a child with aplastic anemia. The chain recombines TRBV7-2 with TRBJ2-2; D perhaps matches TRBD1 (5 bases). This sample comprised PBMCs from the stem cell graft donor, obtained from the stem cell graft. In nucleotides, the CDR3 is TGTGCCAGCAGCCCGGTTTGGGGCAGAAACACCGGGGAGCTGTTTTTT. This translates into CASSPVWGRNTGELFF.